This entry features one T cell receptor beta chain sequence. Antigen: not known. This entry comes from a study of beta chain features in type 1 diabetes. Looked up from germline, CDR1 is SGHRS and CDR2 is YFSETQ. Unmatched junction bases numbered 7, after V lost 1 base and J lost 8 bases. This CDR3 is built from 16 residues. Isolated RNA was reverse transcribed in full, so expressed TCRB transcripts were sequenced. Here immunoSEQ multiplex PCR was the method, and the copy in TCRdb shows in-frame clones only, minus some. This sample has hundreds of thousands of clones, with about 14% found just once. Whole-study results and caveats: There were fewer insertions and more deletions at the VDJ junctions of type 1 diabetes patients.

V gene TRBV5-1 combines with J gene TRBJ2-4, with TRBD1 matching 12 bases. The receptor was derived from a young man in good health. Sequenced input: naive CD4+ T cells from blood. The CDR3 bases are TGCGCCAGCAGCTTGACCGGGACAGGGGGCTCATACATTCAGTACTTC. Translating it yields CASSLTGTGGSYIQYF.